This TCR beta chain comes out of a study of regulatory T cells in long-lasting Graves disease. General study results and limits: Accuracy could have been hurt by small sample size.

This clonotype has ten or more counts. The antigen is undetermined. As to time point: newly diagnosed GD, antithyroid drugs for less than 3 months. PBMCs provided the RNA from which the TCR library was made. Patients met American Thyroid Association criteria for Graves' disease. Arm-PCR of CDR3 regions with iRepertoire HTBI primers generated TCR beta libraries. Using its own MiXCR run on the multiplex PCR reads, TCRdb lists one record per CDR3 protein. Altogether 450,000 to 600,000 distinct CDR3 sequences are present, 16% being singletons, with the ten largest covering 9% to 15%. The same specimen was also included in a second study, on T cells in Graves' hyperthyroidism and ophthalmopathy. According to that study: First-round RT-PCR targeting the TCR CDR3 was performed with the HTBI primer set.

The sample was peripheral blood mononuclear cells (PBMCs), taken at new diagnosis, from a patient treated with antithyroid drugs. The receptor's source is a man aged 35-49 years with Graves disease.

The CDR3 bases are TGTGCTAGTGGTTTTTTAGGGAACTACGAGCAGTACTTC. Encoded protein: CASGFLGNYEQYF. The V gene is TRBV12-5, the J gene TRBJ2-7, with D uncertain. The CDR3 has 13 residues. V dropped 3 bases and J dropped 3 bases, with 9 bases sitting between them. The germline V gene has CDR1 LGHNT and CDR2 FRNRAP.